The sequence of this T cell receptor (beta chain) was determined in a study of post-analysis software for immune sequencing data. Study-wide context: Included courses were relapsing-remitting and secondary progressive multiple sclerosis; progressive-relapsing multiple sclerosis was also included. Study-wide findings and caveats: Controls' normalized Chao1 diversity significantly exceeded that of multiple sclerosis patients. Patients had higher frequencies than controls of about five TRBV segments, including TRBV5-6, TRBV5-1 and TRBV20-1.

Germline CDR1 reads SGHAT; CDR2 reads FQNNGV. V lost 4 bases to trimming and J lost 13 bases; unmatched junction nucleotides: 11. The CDR3 length is 14 residues. Unique-molecular-identifier-tagged TCR beta cDNA libraries were used. Via MiXCR, TCRdb re-called the PCR reads, giving one row per CDR3 protein. The table shows some 700,000 distinct CDR3 sequences, with approximately 60% occurring only once. Worth noting for this clonotype: Its cognate antigen is unknown.

The origin of this receptor is a girl aged 2-10 years with multiple sclerosis. This chain links TRBV11-2 with TRBJ2-1, with 9 positions matching TRBD2. The material sequenced was blood. The CDR3 region is CASSSRTAGGVQFF. Written as DNA, the CDR3 is TGTGCCAGCAGCTCCCGAACTGCGGGAGGGGTACAGTTCTTC. Drawing the rest from reference TRBV11-2 and TRBJ2-1, the complete variable domain is EAGVAQSPRYKIIEKRQSVAFWCNPISGHATLYWYQQILGQGPKLLIQFQNNGVVDDSQLPKDRFSAERLKGVDSTLKIQPAKLEDSAVYLCASSSRTAGGVQFFGPGTRLTVL.